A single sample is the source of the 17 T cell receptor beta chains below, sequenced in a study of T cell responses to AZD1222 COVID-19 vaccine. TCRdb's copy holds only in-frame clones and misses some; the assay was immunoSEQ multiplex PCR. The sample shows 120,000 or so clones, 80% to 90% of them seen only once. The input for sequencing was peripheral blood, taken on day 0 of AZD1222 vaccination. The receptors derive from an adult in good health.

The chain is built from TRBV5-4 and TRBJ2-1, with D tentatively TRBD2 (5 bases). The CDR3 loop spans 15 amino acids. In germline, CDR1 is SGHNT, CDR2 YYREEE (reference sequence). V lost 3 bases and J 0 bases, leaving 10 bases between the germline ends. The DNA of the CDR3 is TGTGCCAGCAGCTCCGGACGGGGCTCCTACAATGAGCAGTTCTTC. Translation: CASSSGRGSYNEQFF.

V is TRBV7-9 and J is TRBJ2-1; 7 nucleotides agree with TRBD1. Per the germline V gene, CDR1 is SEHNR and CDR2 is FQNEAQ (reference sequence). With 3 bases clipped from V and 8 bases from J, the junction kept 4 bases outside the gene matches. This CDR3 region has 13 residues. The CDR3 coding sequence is TGTGCCAGCAGCTTCCAGGGGGACGATGAGCAGTTCTTC. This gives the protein CASSFQGDDEQFF.

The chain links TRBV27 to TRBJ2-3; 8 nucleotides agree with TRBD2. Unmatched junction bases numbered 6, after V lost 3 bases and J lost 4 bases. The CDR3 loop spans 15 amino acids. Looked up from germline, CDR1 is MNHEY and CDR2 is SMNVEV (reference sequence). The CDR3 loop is CASSLGFGGADTQYF. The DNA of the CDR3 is TGTGCCAGCAGTTTGGGTTTCGGGGGGGCAGATACGCAGTATTTT.

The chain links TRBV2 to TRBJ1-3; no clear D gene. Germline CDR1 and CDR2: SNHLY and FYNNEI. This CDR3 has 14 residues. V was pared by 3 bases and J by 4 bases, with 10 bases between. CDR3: CASSDVSSGNTIYF. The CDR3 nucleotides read TGTGCCAGCAGTGATGTTAGTTCAGGAAACACCATATATTTT.

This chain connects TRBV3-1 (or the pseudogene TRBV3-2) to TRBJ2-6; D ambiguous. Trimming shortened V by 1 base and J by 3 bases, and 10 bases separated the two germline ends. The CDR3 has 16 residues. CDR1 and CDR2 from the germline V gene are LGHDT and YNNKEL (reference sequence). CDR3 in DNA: TGTGCCAGCAGCCAAGGGGCGGCAGTTGGGGCCAACGTCCTGACTTTC. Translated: CASSQGAAVGANVLTF.

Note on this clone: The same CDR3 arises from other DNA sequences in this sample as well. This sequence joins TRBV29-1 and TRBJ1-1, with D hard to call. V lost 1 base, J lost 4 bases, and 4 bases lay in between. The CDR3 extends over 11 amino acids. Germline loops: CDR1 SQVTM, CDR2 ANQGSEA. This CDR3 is CSVEGGTEAFF. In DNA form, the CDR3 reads TGCAGCGTTGAAGGAGGCACTGAAGCTTTCTTT.

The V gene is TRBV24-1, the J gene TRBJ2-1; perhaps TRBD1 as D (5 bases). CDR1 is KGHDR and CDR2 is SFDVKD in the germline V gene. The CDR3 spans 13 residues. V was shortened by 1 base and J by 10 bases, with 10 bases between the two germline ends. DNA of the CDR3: TGTGCCACCAGTGATTTTGGGGCGTGGGAGCAGTTCTTC. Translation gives CATSDFGAWEQFF.

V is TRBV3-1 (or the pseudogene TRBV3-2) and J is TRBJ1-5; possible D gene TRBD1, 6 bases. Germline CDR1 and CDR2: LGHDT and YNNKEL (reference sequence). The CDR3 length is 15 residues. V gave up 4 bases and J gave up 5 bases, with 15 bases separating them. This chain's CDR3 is CASSPTPGGHQPQHF. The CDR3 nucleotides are TGTGCCAGCAGCCCCACCCCGGGGGGGCATCAGCCCCAGCATTTT.

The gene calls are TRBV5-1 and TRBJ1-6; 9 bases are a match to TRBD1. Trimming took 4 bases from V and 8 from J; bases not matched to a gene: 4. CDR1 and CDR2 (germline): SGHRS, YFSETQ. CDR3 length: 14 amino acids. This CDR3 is CASSQDRGYSPLHF. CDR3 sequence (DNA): TGCGCCAGCAGCCAGGACAGGGGATATTCACCCCTCCACTTT.

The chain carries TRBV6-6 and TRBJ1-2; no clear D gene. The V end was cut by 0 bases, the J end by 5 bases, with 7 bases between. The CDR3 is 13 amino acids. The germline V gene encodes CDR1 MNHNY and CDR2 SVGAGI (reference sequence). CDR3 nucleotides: TGTGCCAGCAGTTACTCGGGAGGTTATGGCTACACCTTC. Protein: CASSYSGGYGYTF.

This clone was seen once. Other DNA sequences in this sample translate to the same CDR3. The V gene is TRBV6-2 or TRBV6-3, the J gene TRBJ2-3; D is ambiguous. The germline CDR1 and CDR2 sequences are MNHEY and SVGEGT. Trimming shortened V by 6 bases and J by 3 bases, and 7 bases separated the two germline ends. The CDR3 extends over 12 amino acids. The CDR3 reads CASSPRTDTQYF. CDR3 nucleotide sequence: TGTGCCAGCAGCCCGAGGACAGATACGCAGTATTTT.

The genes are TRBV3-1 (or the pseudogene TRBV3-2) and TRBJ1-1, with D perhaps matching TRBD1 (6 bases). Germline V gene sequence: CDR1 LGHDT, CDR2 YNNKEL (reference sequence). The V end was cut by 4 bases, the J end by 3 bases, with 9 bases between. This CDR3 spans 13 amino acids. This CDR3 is CASSPDSYTEAFF. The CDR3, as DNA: TGTGCCAGCAGCCCGGACAGTTACACTGAAGCTTTCTTT.

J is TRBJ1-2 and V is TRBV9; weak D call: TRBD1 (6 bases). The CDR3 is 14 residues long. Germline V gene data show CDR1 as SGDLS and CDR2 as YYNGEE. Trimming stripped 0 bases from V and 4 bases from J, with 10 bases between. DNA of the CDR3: TGTGCCAGCAGCGTAGGGCAGGGGCCCTATGGCTACACCTTC. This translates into CASSVGQGPYGYTF.

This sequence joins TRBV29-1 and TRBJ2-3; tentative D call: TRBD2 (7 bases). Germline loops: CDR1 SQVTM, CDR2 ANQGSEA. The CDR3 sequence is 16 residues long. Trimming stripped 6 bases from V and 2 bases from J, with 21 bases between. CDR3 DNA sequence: TGCAGCGTGGGTCCCCCTGCGGGGGCCAACACAGATACGCAGTATTTT. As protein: CSVGPPAGANTDTQYF.

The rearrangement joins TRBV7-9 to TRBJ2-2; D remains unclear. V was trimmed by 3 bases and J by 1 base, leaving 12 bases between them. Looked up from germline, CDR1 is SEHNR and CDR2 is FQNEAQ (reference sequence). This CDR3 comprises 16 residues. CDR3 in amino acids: CASSFRGVGNTGELFF. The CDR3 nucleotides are TGTGCCAGCAGCTTTCGCGGAGTTGGGAACACCGGGGAGCTGTTTTTT.

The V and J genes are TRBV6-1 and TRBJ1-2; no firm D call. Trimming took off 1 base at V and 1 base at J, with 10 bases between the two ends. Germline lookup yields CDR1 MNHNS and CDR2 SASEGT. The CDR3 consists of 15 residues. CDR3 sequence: CASSEVFSHNYGYTF. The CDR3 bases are TGTGCCAGCAGTGAAGTATTCTCGCATAACTATGGCTACACCTTC.

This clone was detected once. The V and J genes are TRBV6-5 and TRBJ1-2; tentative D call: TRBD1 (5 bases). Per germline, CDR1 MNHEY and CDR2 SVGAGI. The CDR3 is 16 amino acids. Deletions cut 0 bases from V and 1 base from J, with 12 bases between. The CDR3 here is CASSYSIPGLNYGYTF. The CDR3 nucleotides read TGTGCCAGCAGTTACTCGATACCAGGGCTTAACTATGGCTACACCTTC.